The 10 T cell receptor beta chains below come from one sample, sequenced in a study of cytomegalovirus exposure and HLA in healthy donors. 60 Vbeta and 13 Jbeta primers were used in PCR. Here immunoSEQ multiplex PCR was the method, and the copy in TCRdb shows in-frame clones only, minus some. The table has approximately 100,000 clones, 55% to 75% seen once; the top ten hold 3.5% to 4%. Sequencing was done on a sample of PBMCs. All receptors derive from a man aged 30-40 years in good health and CMV-seropositive.

The sample holds a few counts of this clone. This chain connects TRBV6-6 to TRBJ2-7; 8 bases map to TRBD2. The germline V gene encodes CDR1 MNHNY and CDR2 SVGAGI (reference sequence). V shed 9 bases and J 0 bases; nucleotides not matched to a gene: 4. This CDR3 comprises 13 residues. The CDR3, as DNA: TGTGCCAGTGAGCGGGGGCTCTCCTACGAGCAGTACTTC. As protein: CASERGLSYEQYF.

Worth noting for this clone: Germline is not matched at one junction end, which may reflect a read error. The V gene is TRBV7-9, the J gene TRBJ1-2, with D perhaps TRBD1 (6 bases). The CDR3 covers 11 residues. The germline CDR1 and CDR2 sequences are SEHNR and FQNEAQ (reference sequence). As DNA, the CDR3 is TGTTCCAGCAGCTTCGAGGACAGAAGCACCTTC. Its translation is CSSSFEDRSTF.

The rearrangement uses TRBV7-9 and TRBJ1-2; no firm D call. CDR1 is SEHNR and CDR2 is FQNEAQ in the germline V gene (reference sequence). V was clipped by 5 bases and J by 5 bases, with 18 bases between them. The CDR3 length is 15 residues. As DNA, the CDR3 is TGTGCCAGCAGCCCAGCGTTGGCTGCCCAGTATGGCTACACCTTC. Protein sequence: CASSPALAAQYGYTF.

The J gene is TRBJ1-2, the V gene TRBV9; D possibly corresponds to TRBD1 (5 bases). This CDR3 has 19 residues. V was clipped by 4 bases and J by 1 base, with 26 bases between them. Germline CDR1 is SGDLS and CDR2 is YYNGEE. The CDR3 DNA reads as TGTGCCAGCAGCCGATTCCTAGGTGGCAGGGTAGAATTTAACTATGGCTACACCTTC. Translation gives CASSRFLGGRVEFNYGYTF.

The chain joins TRBV27 to TRBJ1-3; 7 positions match TRBD1. Germline values: CDR1 MNHEY, CDR2 SMNVEV (reference sequence). J gave up 4 bases and V 6 bases, and 3 bases lay outside the gene matches. The CDR3 has 13 amino acids. The DNA of the CDR3 is TGTGCCAGCAGACCAGGGGGAGGAAACACCATATATTTT. Its protein product is CASRPGGGNTIYF.

The chain joins TRBV5-1 to TRBJ1-1; 10 bases are shared with TRBD1. The CDR3 spans 14 residues. Germline V gene data show CDR1 as SGHRS and CDR2 as YFSETQ. V dropped 4 bases and J dropped 5; count of bases not matched to a gene: 5. CDR3 protein: CASSPGQGGTEAFF. The CDR3 nucleotides read TGCGCCAGCAGCCCCGGACAGGGGGGGACTGAAGCTTTCTTT.

The chain employs TRBV4-1 and TRBJ2-7, with unresolved D. Trimming removed 0 bases at V and 2 bases at J, with 8 bases between. The CDR3 runs 14 residues. Germline CDR1 reads MGHRA; CDR2 reads YSYEKL. The CDR3 region has the DNA TGCGCCAGCAGCCAAGATGGAGTTACCTACGAGCAGTACTTC. Translating it yields CASSQDGVTYEQYF.

The chain employs TRBV10-1 and TRBJ1-4; TRBD1 aligns across 7 bases. Germline lookup yields CDR1 WNHNN and CDR2 SYGVQD (reference sequence). The CDR3 has 15 residues. The V and J ends lost 6 bases and 8 bases, in that order; junction bases with no gene match: 12. Written as DNA, the CDR3 is TGCGCCAGCAGCGCCGGGACAGAAGGGGGGGAAAAACTGTTTTTT. Translation gives CASSAGTEGGEKLFF.

This clone was seen only a few times. The V gene is TRBV11-3, the J gene TRBJ2-3; TRBD2 matches 11 bases. V gave up 5 bases and J gave up 5 bases; unmatched junction bases: 9. Germline values: CDR1 SGHNT, CDR2 YENEEA. The CDR3 extends over 16 amino acids. The CDR3 DNA reads as TGTGCCAGCAGCCCCGGACTAGCGGGCGCGAAAGATACGCAGTATTTT. Translation: CASSPGLAGAKDTQYF.

The V call is TRBV6-5, the J call TRBJ1-3; D not resolved. Germline CDR1 is MNHEY and CDR2 is SVGAGI. The CDR3 has 13 amino acids. V lost 5 bases, J lost 4 bases, and 9 bases lay in between. DNA of the CDR3: TGTGCCAGCAGTGAAAACGAGGGAAACACCATATATTTT. Translating gives CASSENEGNTIYF.